This T cell receptor beta chain was obtained from a study of OX40 agonist ivuxolimab in advanced cancers. Study-wide context: In this trial design, patients received ivuxolimab intravenously at 0.01 to 10 mg/kg every 2 weeks.

Anyone with autoimmune disease history or systemic immunosuppression was excluded. Germline V gene sequence: CDR1 MNHEY, CDR2 SVGAGI. The CDR3 covers 14 residues. V was pared by 4 bases and J by 3 bases, with 1 base of the junction left unmatched. Libraries were prepared by immunoSEQ multiplex PCR; TCRdb keeps only in-frame clonotypes and omits some of them. The table shows tens of thousands of clones, with about 93% occurring only once. The chain carries TRBV6-5 and TRBJ2-1, with 9 bases fitting TRBD1. The sample in question was CD4+ or CD8+ T cells sorted from blood, obtained in a trial of the OX40 agonist ivuxolimab. This TCR was recovered from an adult with an advanced solid tumor such as melanoma, head and neck, liver or kidney cancer. CDR3 sequence reads: CASSWDRVYNEQFF. The CDR3, as DNA: TGTGCCAGCAGTTGGGACAGGGTCTACAATGAGCAGTTCTTC.